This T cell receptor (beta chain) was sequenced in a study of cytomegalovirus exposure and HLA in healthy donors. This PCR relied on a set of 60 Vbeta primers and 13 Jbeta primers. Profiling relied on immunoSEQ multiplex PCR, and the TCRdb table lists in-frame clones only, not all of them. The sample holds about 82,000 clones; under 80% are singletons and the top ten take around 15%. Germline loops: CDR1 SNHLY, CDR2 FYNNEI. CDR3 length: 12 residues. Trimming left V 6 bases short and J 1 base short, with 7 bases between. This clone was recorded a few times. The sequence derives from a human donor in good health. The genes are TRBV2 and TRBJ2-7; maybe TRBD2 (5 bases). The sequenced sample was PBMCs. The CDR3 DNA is TGTGCCAGCAGGGAGGAGTCCTACGAGCAGTACTTC. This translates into CASREESYEQYF. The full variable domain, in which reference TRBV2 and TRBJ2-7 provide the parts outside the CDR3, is EPEVTQTPSHQVTQMGQEVILRCVPISNHLYFYWYRQILGQKVEFLVSFYNNEISEKSEIFDDQFSVERPDGSNFTLKIRSTKLEDSAMYFCASREESYEQYFGPGTRLTVT.